Below, 24 T cell receptor beta chains from the same sample are listed, as sequenced in a study of blood T cells in healthy people across ages. Primers used in a second PCR of roughly 7 to 11 cycles were a sample-barcoded 5' primer and a J-beta primer mix. TCRdb re-called the 5' RACE reads through MiXCR, storing one row per CDR3 protein. The repertoire holds over 1,200,000 distinct CDR3 sequences, with roughly 64% as singletons. The specimen was blood. All receptors come from a man between 18 and 29 years old in good health.

The genes are TRBV4-1 and TRBJ1-3, with 7 bases identical to TRBD1. The CDR3 runs to 15 residues. Germline CDR1 MGHRA, CDR2 YSYEKL. V trimming: 2 bases; J trimming: 4 bases; junction bases outside the gene matches: 5. The CDR3 nucleotides are TGCGCCAGCAGCCAAACACAGGGGTACGGAAACACCATATATTTT. It codes for CASSQTQGYGNTIYF.

The gene calls are TRBV4-3 and TRBJ2-3; no firm D call. CDR3 length equals 15 residues. Deletions cut 6 bases from V and 3 bases from J, with 16 bases between. CDR1 is LGHNA and CDR2 is YSLEER in the germline V gene. Written as DNA, the CDR3 is TGCGCCAGCAGTCTAGGTCCGGGTGGTACAGATACGCAGTATTTT. It codes for CASSLGPGGTDTQYF.

The chain couples TRBV4-3 to TRBJ2-1, with TRBD1 identical over 11 bases. The V segment lost 5 bases and the J segment 7 bases; nucleotides outside the gene matches: 10. Germline values: CDR1 LGHNA, CDR2 YSLEER. The CDR3 has 16 residues. The CDR3 loop reads CASSFNPGTGGNEQFF. CDR3 DNA sequence: TGCGCCAGCAGCTTTAACCCCGGGACAGGGGGAAATGAGCAGTTCTTC.

The chain carries TRBV7-2 and TRBJ1-6; 7 nucleotides align to TRBD1. The germline V gene encodes CDR1 SGHTA and CDR2 FQGNSA. This CDR3 comprises 16 residues. Trimming cost V 2 bases and J 7 bases; bases outside gene matches: 8. The CDR3 DNA reads TGTGCCAGCAGCTTACGTGGAGGGGGCAACAATTCACCCCTCCACTTT. This translates into CASSLRGGGNNSPLHF.

The chain links TRBV4-1 to TRBJ2-5, with D possibly matching TRBD2 (6 bases). The germline V and J ends were trimmed by 5 bases and 1 base, with 14 bases remaining between them. This CDR3 region has 15 residues. Germline CDR1 MGHRA, CDR2 YSYEKL. The CDR3: CASSFPGTRQETQYF. In nucleotides, the CDR3 is TGCGCCAGCAGCTTCCCCGGGACTCGCCAAGAGACCCAGTACTTC.

The chain employs TRBV29-1 and TRBJ1-5; D not resolved. The V and J ends lost 3 bases and 3 bases respectively, with 9 bases between them. The germline CDR1 and CDR2 sequences are SQVTM and ANQGSEA. CDR3 length: 13 residues. The CDR3 region has the DNA TGCAGCGTTGAGACGGGGAACAATCAGCCCCAGCATTTT. It encodes CSVETGNNQPQHF.

This clonotype was seen just once. The chain recombines TRBV4-1 with TRBJ2-7, with D uncertain. The CDR3 has 15 residues. Germline lookup yields CDR1 MGHRA and CDR2 YSYEKL. Trimming left V 0 bases short and J 1 base short, with 10 bases between. CDR3 sequence: CASSQDQVTSYEQYF. The DNA for the CDR3 is TGCGCCAGCAGCCAAGATCAGGTGACTTCCTACGAGCAGTACTTC.

The CDR3 sequence: CASSTGGANYGYTF. The CDR3 DNA reads as TGCGCCAGCAGTACAGGGGGGGCTAACTATGGCTACACCTTC. V usage is TRBV10-2 and J usage is TRBJ1-2, with TRBD1 identical over 8 bases. Trimming removed 5 bases from V and 0 bases from J; junction bases left unmatched: 2. Germline assignment: CDR1 WSHSY and CDR2 SAAADI. This CDR3 has 14 residues.

The chain couples TRBV6-1 to TRBJ2-7; the match to TRBD1 covers 9 bases. The J call may be faulty, since TRBJ2-5 better matches the DNA end. The CDR3 sequence is 17 residues long. Germline V gene data show CDR1 as MNHNS and CDR2 as SASEGT. The CDR3 here is CASRDGPGTGTQETQYF. The CDR3 DNA is TGTGCCAGCAGGGATGGACCCGGGACAGGGACGCAAGAGACCCAGTACTTC.

This clonotype has only a few counts. This rearrangement joins TRBV29-1 to TRBJ2-3; 13 bases fit TRBD2. The CDR3 spans 16 residues. The trim removed 1 base at V and 5 bases at J, leaving 6 bases unmatched. In germline, CDR1 is SQVTM, CDR2 ANQGSEA. CDR3 sequence: CSVEVLTSGRLDTQYF. The CDR3 DNA reads as TGCAGCGTTGAAGTCCTGACTAGCGGGAGGTTAGATACGCAGTATTTT.

The chain has TRBV11-2 and TRBJ2-1, with D possibly matching TRBD2 (6 bases). The V gene's germline CDR1 is SGHAT and CDR2 FQNNGV. The CDR3 loop spans 17 amino acids. Trimming took 1 base from V and 2 from J, leaving 15 bases between them. CDR3 in DNA: TGTGCCAGCAGCTTAGGTCTGACGGGAGTAACCTACAATGAGCAGTTCTTC. Translated, it gives CASSLGLTGVTYNEQFF.

The chain combines TRBV4-1 with TRBJ1-4; TRBD1 is a possible D gene (5 bases). Germline V CDR1 and CDR2: MGHRA, YSYEKL. Trimming took off 1 base at V and 0 bases at J, with 12 bases between the two ends. CDR3 length: 17 residues. The CDR3 sequence: CASSQGGVATTNEKLFF. Written as DNA, the CDR3 is TGCGCCAGCAGCCAAGGGGGGGTCGCCACAACTAATGAAAAACTGTTTTTT.

This clonotype turned up a few times. The chain employs TRBV29-1 and TRBJ2-2, with no clear D. V was pared by 5 bases and J by 1 base, with 8 bases between. The CDR3 consists of 13 residues. Germline lookup yields CDR1 SQVTM and CDR2 ANQGSEA. Here the CDR3 DNA reads TGCAGCGTTAGGCAGAAGAACACCGGGGAGCTGTTTTTT. This codes for CSVRQKNTGELFF.

The chain links TRBV11-2 to TRBJ2-1; D is possibly TRBD2 (5 bases). Deletions cut 6 bases from V and 0 bases from J, with 9 bases between. CDR1 is SGHAT and CDR2 is FQNNGV in the germline V gene. CDR3 length equals 14 residues. The CDR3 bases are TGTGCCAGCAGGAGGGCCAGCTCCTACAATGAGCAGTTCTTC. Residues: CASRRASSYNEQFF.

V and J are TRBV7-2 and TRBJ2-1, with TRBD1 as a possible D gene (6 bases). The V end lost 5 bases, the J end lost 2 bases, and 16 bases lay between the germline ends. Per the germline V gene, CDR1 is SGHTA and CDR2 is FQGNSA. The CDR3 loop spans 16 amino acids. CDR3 nucleotides: TGTGCCAGCAGCCGAGGGTCCAGGGGAACCTACAATGAGCAGTTCTTC. Residues: CASSRGSRGTYNEQFF.

This chain connects TRBV18 to TRBJ2-4, with 7 bases that match TRBD1. V trimming: 6 bases; J trimming: 4 bases; junction bases outside the gene matches: 6. The germline V gene encodes CDR1 KGHSH and CDR2 LQKENI. CDR3 length: 14 residues. The chain's CDR3 is CASSIETGKNIQYF. Here the CDR3 DNA reads TGTGCCAGCTCGATTGAGACAGGGAAAAACATTCAGTACTTC.

The rearrangement joins TRBV6-6 to TRBJ1-2; D gene ambiguous. Between the trimmed V and J ends, which lost 4 bases and 8 bases, there was a span of 11 bases. The germline V gene has CDR1 MNHNY and CDR2 SVGAGI (reference sequence). The length of the CDR3 is 12 residues. In DNA form, the CDR3 reads TGTGCCAGCAGTTCCTACTTGGGGGGCTACACCTTC. This encodes CASSSYLGGYTF.

This rearrangement joins TRBV29-1 to TRBJ1-4; D ambiguous. This CDR3 comprises 13 residues. CDR1 and CDR2 (germline): SQVTM, ANQGSEA. The ends were cut back, 0 bases at V and 6 bases at J, with 8 bases in the middle. CDR3 protein: CSVEDIQDEKLFF. CDR3 DNA: TGCAGCGTTGAAGATATACAAGATGAAAAACTGTTTTTT.

V usage is TRBV7-2 and J usage is TRBJ2-7, with 13 bases matching TRBD2. V trimming: 7 bases; J trimming: 5 bases; junction bases outside the gene matches: 11. Germline CDR1 reads SGHTA; CDR2 reads FQGNSA. The CDR3 contains 16 residues. This chain's CDR3 is CASNLGTSGKNHEQYF. The CDR3 DNA sequence: TGTGCCAGCAATCTAGGGACTAGCGGGAAGAACCACGAGCAGTACTTC.

This clonotype has just a few counts. The chain employs TRBV20-1 and TRBJ1-2; D is uncertain. This CDR3 contains 13 residues. Between the trimmed V and J ends, which lost 2 bases and 4 bases, there was a span of 11 bases. Germline V gives CDR1 DFQATT, CDR2 SNEGSKA (reference sequence). The CDR3 bases are TGCAGTGCTAGAATTGGGGATTCCTATGGCTACACCTTC. Residues: CSARIGDSYGYTF.

The gene calls are TRBV6-2 or TRBV6-3 and TRBJ2-1, with D unresolved. Trimming took off 4 bases at V and 12 bases at J, with 19 bases between the two ends. CDR1 is MNHEY, CDR2 SVGEGT, per germline. The CDR3 is 14 residues long. The CDR3 DNA follows: TGTGCCAGCAGTTTATCGATTGGTACCGCAGTGCAGTTCTTC. It codes for CASSLSIGTAVQFF.

The chain has TRBV11-2 and TRBJ2-7, with D unresolved. The ends were cut back, 0 bases at V and 4 bases at J, with 19 bases in the middle. The CDR3 is 17 residues long. The germline V gene has CDR1 SGHAT and CDR2 FQNNGV. In nucleotides, the CDR3 is TGTGCCAGCAGCTTAGATGGATTAGGCCAGAACCCTTACGAGCAGTACTTC. Translation gives CASSLDGLGQNPYEQYF.

This clonotype was picked up one time. A read error may account for a junction end that differs from germline. The chain carries TRBV7-7 and TRBJ2-4, with D perhaps TRBD2 (5 bases). This CDR3 is 13 amino acids long. CDR1 SSHAT and CDR2 FNYEAQ come from the germline V gene (reference sequence). Written as DNA, the CDR3 is TGTGCTAGCAGCTTGGCGGGTTCTGACATTCAGTACTTC. This gives the protein CASSLAGSDIQYF.

The chain links TRBV20-1 to TRBJ1-5, with 7 bases matching TRBD1. This CDR3 comprises 16 residues. Germline loops: CDR1 DFQATT, CDR2 SNEGSKA (reference sequence). After removal of 0 bases from V and 3 bases from J, the junction contained 8 bases not matched to a gene. Here the CDR3 DNA reads TGCAGTGCTAGAGAGGTTTCTGGGACAGACAATCAGCCCCAGCATTTT. Translation: CSAREVSGTDNQPQHF.